This T cell receptor beta chain was captured in a study of long-term antiretroviral therapy in people with HIV. The length of the CDR3 is 14 residues. Germline V CDR1 and CDR2: MNHEY, SVGAGI. After removal of 2 bases from V and 5 bases from J, the junction contained 5 bases not matched to a gene. Study-level findings and limits: Clonotypes expanded prior to ART showed repertoire dominance at all sampled time points.

This clone was observed a handful of times. The antigen is undetermined. The run of the v3.0 immunoSEQ assay was at survey level. Per-sample TRB depth target: about 40,000-50,000 T-cell genomes. The data were produced by immunoSEQ multiplex PCR, yet TCRdb's version contains in-frame clones alone and is incomplete. The table lists about 33,000 clones, 70% to 80% of them singletons. The chain carries TRBV6-5 and TRBJ1-1; 7 bases map to TRBD1. The sequences come from unsorted PBMCs, collected 2 years after starting antiretroviral therapy. The receptor comes from a woman in her forties or fifties with HIV. CDR3 sequence (DNA): TGTGCCAGCAGTTACGGGAGGGGGCGGACTGAAGCTTTCTTT. This sequence encodes CASSYGRGRTEAFF.